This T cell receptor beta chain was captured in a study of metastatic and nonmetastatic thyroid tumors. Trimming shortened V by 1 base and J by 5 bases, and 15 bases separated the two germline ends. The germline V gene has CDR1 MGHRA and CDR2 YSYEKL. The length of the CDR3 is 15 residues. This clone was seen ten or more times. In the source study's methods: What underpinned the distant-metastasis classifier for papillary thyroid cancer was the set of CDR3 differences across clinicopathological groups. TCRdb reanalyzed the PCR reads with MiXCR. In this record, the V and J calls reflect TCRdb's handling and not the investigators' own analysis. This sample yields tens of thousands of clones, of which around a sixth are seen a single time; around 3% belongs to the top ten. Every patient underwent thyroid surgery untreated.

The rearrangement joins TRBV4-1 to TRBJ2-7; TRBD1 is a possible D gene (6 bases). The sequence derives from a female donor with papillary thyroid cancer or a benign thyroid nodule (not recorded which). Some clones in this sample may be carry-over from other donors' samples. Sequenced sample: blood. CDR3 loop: CASSQVSGVPHEQYF. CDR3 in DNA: TGCGCCAGCAGCCAAGTTTCAGGGGTTCCCCACGAGCAGTACTTC.